The rows below give T cell receptor beta chains drawn from one sample of a study of blood T cells in healthy people across ages. TCRdb re-analysed the 5' RACE reads in MiXCR, keeping a single row per CDR3 protein. The table includes hundreds of thousands of distinct CDR3 sequences, approximately 31% detected once. The sample was blood. The receptors stem from a woman older than 75 in good health. The CDR3 runs from the conserved cysteine through the conserved F or W. Fields, in order: clone size, D gene, J gene, V gene, CDR3 protein, CDR3 DNA. D genes are given only for firm matches. Not every row has a clone size; where given, it reads once, few, many or a size class.

size: few
D: TRBD1
J: TRBJ1-2
V: TRBV30
CDR3: CAGRAGTVGYTF
DNA: TGTGCCGGTCGAGCCGGGACAGTTGGCTACACCTTC

size: few
D: NA
J: TRBJ1-2
V: TRBV30
CDR3: CAWSDGGLNYGYTF
DNA: TGTGCCTGGAGTGATGGAGGGCTTAACTATGGCTACACCTTC

size: few
D: NA
J: TRBJ1-2
V: TRBV5-1
CDR3: CASSWDGSGPGYTF
DNA: TGCGCCAGCAGCTGGGACGGTTCGGGTCCTGGCTACACCTTC

size: NA
D: NA
J: TRBJ2-7
V: TRBV20-1
CDR3: CSARDIDGAKTYEQYF
DNA: TGCAGTGCTAGAGATATTGACGGGGCCAAGACTTACGAGCAGTACTTC

size: many
D: NA
J: TRBJ1-2
V: TRBV12-3/TRBV12-4
CDR3: CASSFSSRNYGYTF
DNA: TGTGCCAGCAGTTTCTCCTCCAGGAACTATGGCTACACCTTC

size: NA
D: TRBD2
J: TRBJ2-3
V: TRBV6-4
CDR3: CAGSDSASGAKDTQYF
DNA: TGTGCCGGCAGTGACTCGGCTAGCGGGGCAAAAGATACGCAGTATTTT

size: many
D: TRBD2
J: TRBJ2-1
V: TRBV12-3/TRBV12-4
CDR3: CASSILGGGYNEQFF
DNA: TGTGCCAGCAGTATCCTCGGGGGGGGATACAATGAGCAGTTCTTC

size: many
D: TRBD1
J: TRBJ2-7
V: TRBV28
CDR3: CASSRLQGSEQYF
DNA: TGTGCCAGCAGTCGACTACAGGGGTCCGAGCAGTACTTC

size: NA
D: NA
J: TRBJ2-5
V: TRBV20-1
CDR3: CSARDGVSQETQYF
DNA: TGCAGTGCTAGAGATGGGGTGTCCCAAGAGACCCAGTACTTC

size: NA
D: NA
J: TRBJ2-5
V: TRBV7-2
CDR3: CASSLGGALLRETQYF
DNA: TGTGCCAGCAGCTTAGGGGGGGCGCTTTTGAGAGAGACCCAGTACTTC

size: many
D: NA
J: TRBJ2-2
V: TRBV24-1
CDR3: CATSDSRGQFTGELFF
DNA: TGTGCCACCAGTGATAGCCGAGGACAGTTCACCGGGGAGCTGTTTTTT

size: many
D: NA
J: TRBJ2-1
V: TRBV5-1
CDR3: CASSLQGRRGSSYNEQFF
DNA: TGCGCCAGCAGCTTGCAGGGGCGGAGGGGCAGCTCCTACAATGAGCAGTTCTTC

size: many
D: NA
J: TRBJ1-1
V: TRBV20-1
CDR3: CSAPVKGRNTEAFF
DNA: TGCAGTGCTCCAGTGAAGGGACGTAACACTGAAGCTTTCTTT

size: NA
D: NA
J: TRBJ1-6
V: TRBV19
CDR3: CASSINARGFRNSPLHF
DNA: TGTGCCAGTAGTATAAATGCCAGGGGATTTCGTAATTCACCCCTCCACTTT

size: few
D: TRBD1
J: TRBJ1-1
V: TRBV5-6
CDR3: CASSRDRTSAFF
DNA: TGTGCCAGCAGCCGGGACAGGACGAGTGCTTTCTTT

size: medium-sized
D: TRBD1
J: TRBJ2-1
V: TRBV10-3
CDR3: CAIRRGQETINEQFF
DNA: TGTGCCATCAGAAGGGGACAGGAGACTATCAATGAGCAGTTCTTC